Detailed here is one T cell receptor (beta chain). This CDR3 spans 14 amino acids. Losses at the gene ends were 4 bases for V and 1 base for J; bases not matched to a gene: 7. Germline V gene data show CDR1 as GTSNPN and CDR2 as SVGIG (reference sequence). Assay: immunoSEQ multiplex PCR; the TCRdb copy retains only in-frame clones and omits some. The table lists 120,000 or so clones, approximately 88% of them singletons. The record originates from a study of blood T cell repertoires in COVID-19. The chain is built from TRBV30 and TRBJ2-7, with TRBD1 matching over 7 bases. Specimen: peripheral blood. This TCR was sampled from a man in his forties or fifties with acute or convalescent COVID-19. CDR3 residues: CAWTLGRGSYEQYF. As DNA, the CDR3 is TGTGCCTGGACATTGGGCAGGGGGTCCTACGAGCAGTACTTC.